This T cell receptor (beta chain) is drawn from a study of cytomegalovirus exposure and HLA in healthy donors. Looked up from germline, CDR1 is MGHRA and CDR2 is YSYEKL. V trimming: 1 base; J trimming: 6 bases; junction bases outside the gene matches: 14. This CDR3 is built from 18 residues. Only in-frame clones appear in the TCRdb table, and some are missing; sequencing was by immunoSEQ multiplex PCR. The sample holds more than 45,000 clones, 90% to 95% seen once. The V call is TRBV4-1, the J call TRBJ2-7; TRBD2 aligns across 11 bases. The sequencing input was PBMCs. This TCR came from a man aged 18-30 years in good health and CMV-seronegative. CDR3 DNA sequence: TGCGCCAGCAGCCAAGGACTAGCGGGATCTCACGGGGGCTTCGAGCAGTACTTC. It specifies CASSQGLAGSHGGFEQYF.